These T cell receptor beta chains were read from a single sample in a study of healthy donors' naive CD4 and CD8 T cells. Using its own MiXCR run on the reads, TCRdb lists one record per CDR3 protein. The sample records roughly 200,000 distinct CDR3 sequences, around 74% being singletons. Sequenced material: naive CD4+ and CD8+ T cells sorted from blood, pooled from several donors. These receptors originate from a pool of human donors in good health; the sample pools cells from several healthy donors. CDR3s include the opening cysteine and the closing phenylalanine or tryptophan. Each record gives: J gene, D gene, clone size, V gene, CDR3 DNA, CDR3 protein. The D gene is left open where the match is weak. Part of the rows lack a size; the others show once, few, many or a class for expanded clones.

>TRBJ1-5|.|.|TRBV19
TGTGCCAGTAGTATGTCACAGCCCAGAAAGCCCCAGCATTTT
CASSMSQPRKPQHF
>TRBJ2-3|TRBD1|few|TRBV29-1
TGCAGCGCCCGGACAGGGGGCACAGATACGCAGTATTTT
CSARTGGTDTQYF
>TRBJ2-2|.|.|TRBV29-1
TGCAGCGTTGAGGAGAATCCGAACACCGGGGAGCTGTTTTTT
CSVEENPNTGELFF
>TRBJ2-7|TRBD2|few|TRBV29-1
TGCAGCGCCTTAGCGGGAACCCGCGAGCAGTACTTC
CSALAGTREQYF
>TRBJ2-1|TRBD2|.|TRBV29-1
TGCAGCGTACCTACCCGGGGAACTAGCGGAGACATCTCGTCTAACAATGAGCAGTTCTTC
CSVPTRGTSGDISSNNEQFF
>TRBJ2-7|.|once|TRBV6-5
TGTGCCGTGACGACAGACACCTACGAGCAGTACTTC
CAVTTDTYEQYF
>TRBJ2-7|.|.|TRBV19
TGTGCCAGTACCCCTGGAGGGGTCTACGAGCAGTACTTC
CASTPGGVYEQYF
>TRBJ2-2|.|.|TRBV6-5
TGTGCCAGCAGTTACTCTGGGGGGCCGACCTCTCCCCACACCGGGGAGCTGTTTTTT
CASSYSGGPTSPHTGELFF
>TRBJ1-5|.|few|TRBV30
TGTGCCTGGAGTCCCAGGTCGCCTAACAATCAGCCCCAGCATTTT
CAWSPRSPNNQPQHF
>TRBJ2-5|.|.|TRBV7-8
TGTGCCAGCAGCTTGGCCCTAAATCAAGAGACCCAGTACTTC
CASSLALNQETQYF
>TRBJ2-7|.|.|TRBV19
TGTGCCAGTAGCCCCTTTGGGGGCGGCTACGAGCAGTACTTC
CASSPFGGGYEQYF
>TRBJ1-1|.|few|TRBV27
TGTGCCAGCAGTTATGGGCGGATCACTGAAGCTTTCTTT
CASSYGRITEAFF
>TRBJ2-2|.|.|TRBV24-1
TGTGCCACCAGTGAGGCAGGGGCATTGGACACCGGGGAGCTGTTTTTT
CATSEAGALDTGELFF